This TCR beta chain was sequenced for a study of shared clonotypes between healthy human individuals. In regard to this clone: Other DNA sequences within the sample encode an identical CDR3.

There were only Caucasian adults among the donors, and all lived in Nashville, Tennessee. Splitting of CD4+ cells produced CD45RA+ naive and CD45RA-negative memory subsets. V lost 3 bases to trimming and J lost 3 bases; unmatched junction nucleotides: 2. Germline values: CDR1 SGHNT, CDR2 YYREEE (reference sequence). CDR3 size: 13 residues. Assay used: immunoSEQ multiplex PCR; TCRdb lists only in-frame clones, some missing. The sample includes around 1.4 million clones, approximately 98.5% of them seen just once. This chain uses TRBV5-4 with TRBJ2-5; 7 bases align to TRBD1. The receptor was isolated from a man in his thirties or forties in good health. Specimen: naive CD4+ T cells sorted from blood. Subset of the sample: CD45RA+ positively selected. DNA of the CDR3: TGTGCCAGCAGCTCCACAGGGGAAGAGACCCAGTACTTC. Translation: CASSSTGEETQYF.